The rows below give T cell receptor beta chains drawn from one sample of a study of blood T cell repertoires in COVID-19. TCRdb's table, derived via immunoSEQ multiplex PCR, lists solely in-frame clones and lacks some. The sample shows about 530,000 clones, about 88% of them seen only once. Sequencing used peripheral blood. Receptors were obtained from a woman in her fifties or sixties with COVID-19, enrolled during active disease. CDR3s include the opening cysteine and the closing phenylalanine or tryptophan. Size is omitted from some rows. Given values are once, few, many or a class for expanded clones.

CDR3aa: CASSFSGGASYNEQFF
v_gene: TRBV11-2
abundance: -

CDR3aa: CASSDRDRGGCTF
v_gene: TRBV6-1
abundance: -

CDR3aa: CASTRGLAGQGSYNEQFF
v_gene: TRBV9
abundance: -

CDR3aa: CASSPKGQGHGYTF
v_gene: TRBV28
abundance: once

CDR3aa: CASSGRDRGRKEQYF
v_gene: TRBV13
abundance: -

CDR3aa: CASSLPAGDNSPLHF
v_gene: TRBV28
abundance: -

CDR3aa: CASSRKPGQSSSGELFF
v_gene: TRBV19
abundance: -

CDR3aa: CASSLSAGGLVTQYF
v_gene: TRBV7-6
abundance: -

CDR3aa: CASSDGARTRTYEQYF
v_gene: TRBV6-1
abundance: -

CDR3aa: CASSLTRFEQYF
v_gene: TRBV6-2/TRBV6-3
abundance: -

CDR3aa: CASLPLGQGATGYTF
v_gene: TRBV2
abundance: -

CDR3aa: CSVARGGTEAFF
v_gene: TRBV29-1
abundance: once

CDR3aa: CAISESDRDYGYTF
v_gene: TRBV10-3
abundance: -

CDR3aa: CASSHGGLAGVNEQFF
v_gene: TRBV3-1/TRBV3-2
abundance: -

CDR3aa: CASSSAGTSSYEQYF
v_gene: TRBV28
abundance: -

CDR3aa: CAWSVGDRKRHF
v_gene: TRBV30
abundance: -

CDR3aa: CASRGHPTNEKLFF
v_gene: TRBV2
abundance: -

CDR3aa: CAWSGSTGFGDTIYF
v_gene: TRBV30
abundance: -

CDR3aa: CASSSGQGKAGELFF
v_gene: TRBV7-3
abundance: -

CDR3aa: CASSETGTGPYEQYF
v_gene: TRBV6-1
abundance: -

CDR3aa: CASSPRQGDGYTF
v_gene: TRBV4-1
abundance: -

CDR3aa: CAWRALGPGGETQYF
v_gene: TRBV30
abundance: -

CDR3aa: CASSHASGSGEETQYF
v_gene: TRBV9
abundance: -

CDR3aa: CASSSAGTGVRGSGYTF
v_gene: TRBV5-4
abundance: -

CDR3aa: CSVSGRRNTGELFF
v_gene: TRBV29-1
abundance: -

CDR3aa: CASRVQGMNTEAFF
v_gene: TRBV2
abundance: few

CDR3aa: CASSLETASLTDTQYF
v_gene: TRBV7-2
abundance: -

CDR3aa: CASSKAHRETEAFF
v_gene: TRBV6-5
abundance: -

CDR3aa: CAGSLDRDGSPLHF
v_gene: TRBV5-4
abundance: -

CDR3aa: CASSLVTGTDTQYF
v_gene: TRBV7-9
abundance: -

CDR3aa: CATSRDQGPQPQHF
v_gene: TRBV15
abundance: -

CDR3aa: CASSLGGSTEAFF
v_gene: TRBV7-9
abundance: -

CDR3aa: CASSLGGVLSGNTIYF
v_gene: TRBV7-9
abundance: -

CDR3aa: CASSVHHLRSSYNEQFF
v_gene: TRBV3-1/TRBV3-2
abundance: -

CDR3aa: CASSLGATEAFF
v_gene: TRBV5-1
abundance: -

CDR3aa: CASSQGWNQPQHF
v_gene: TRBV25-1
abundance: -

CDR3aa: CASSLSTPWRNTEAFF
v_gene: TRBV5-1
abundance: -

CDR3aa: CASSPLTGPHQPQHF
v_gene: TRBV7-3
abundance: -

CDR3aa: CASSPWGDRANTEAFF
v_gene: TRBV9
abundance: -

CDR3aa: CASRSGDAETQYF
v_gene: TRBV12-3/TRBV12-4
abundance: -

CDR3aa: CASSDRTGQDEKLFF
v_gene: TRBV2
abundance: -

CDR3aa: CASSLGPAGQETQYF
v_gene: TRBV5-1
abundance: -

CDR3aa: CASSLWLDRVKPENTEAFF
v_gene: TRBV5-6
abundance: once